These 11 T cell receptor beta chains were sequenced from one sample in a study of monozygotic twins with inflammatory bowel disease. TCRdb re-called the 5' RACE reads, yielding one record per CDR3 amino acid sequence without DNA. This sample's clone table lists fewer than 450,000 distinct CDR3 sequences. The sample taken for sequencing was blood. The receptor set was obtained from a human donor with ulcerative colitis or Crohn's disease, or a healthy co-twin of an affected twin (not recorded which).

CDR3 in amino acids: CASSYSRGHGQDQPQHF. This rearrangement joins TRBV6-2 or TRBV6-3 to TRBJ1-5; TCRdb outputs TRBD1, but without DNA this stays unchecked. The CDR3 has 17 amino acids. In germline, CDR1 is MNHEY, CDR2 SVGEGT.

V is TRBV10-3 and J is TRBJ2-7; TCRdb picks TRBD1, but there is no DNA to check that call. CDR3 length equals 13 residues. CDR1 is ENHRY and CDR2 is SYGVKD in the germline V gene. The CDR3 sequence is CAIGGGSSYEQYF.

The chain couples TRBV5-1 to TRBJ2-7; TCRdb's D call, TRBD2, is unchecked because there is no DNA. The germline CDR1 and CDR2 sequences are SGHRS and YFSETQ. The CDR3 sequence is 14 residues long. CDR3 sequence reads: CASSLDPSVGEQYF.

The CDR3 loop reads CASSRTGDTGELFF. V is TRBV3-1 and J is TRBJ2-2; TCRdb's assignment of TRBD1 cannot be checked, as there is no DNA. The germline V gene encodes CDR1 LGHDT and CDR2 YNNKEL (reference sequence). The CDR3 is made up of 14 amino acids.

The rearrangement links TRBV12-3 or TRBV12-4 to TRBJ2-7; TCRdb returns TRBD1, unconfirmable since there is no DNA. This CDR3 spans 17 amino acids. Here the CDR3 reads CASSTLATGVSLYEQYF.

V gene TRBV9 combines with J gene TRBJ1-6. The CDR3 is 13 residues long. Germline-derived CDR1 and CDR2 are SGDLS and YYNGEE. The chain's CDR3 is CASSVESVTPLHF.

The V gene is TRBV28, the J gene TRBJ1-5; the TCRdb call, TRBD1, lacks DNA for checking. Germline V gene sequence: CDR1 MDHEN, CDR2 SYDVKM. The CDR3 totals 14 residues. CDR3 protein: CASSPGTRNQPQHF.

This chain joins TRBV27 and TRBJ1-2; TCRdb designates TRBD1, a call that cannot be tested without DNA. This CDR3 region has 17 residues. Germline V gene data show CDR1 as MNHEY and CDR2 as SMNVEV (reference sequence). The CDR3 sequence is CASSPSDRGRGGYGYTF.

The chain has TRBV4-2 and TRBJ2-3; TCRdb proposes TRBD1, but this gene call is untestable without DNA. Germline CDR1 reads LGHNA; CDR2 reads YNFKEQ. The CDR3 is made up of 14 amino acids. The CDR3 spells CASSQGQGPDTQYF.

V and J are TRBV12-3 or TRBV12-4 and TRBJ2-7; TCRdb picks TRBD1, but there is no DNA to check that call. CDR3 length equals 17 residues. The CDR3 loop is CASSPQGAQFLSYEQYF.

This chain joins TRBV4-2 and TRBJ2-6. Germline V gene sequence: CDR1 LGHNA, CDR2 YNFKEQ. The CDR3 is 16 amino acids. The CDR3 spells CASSAGQSSGANVLTF.